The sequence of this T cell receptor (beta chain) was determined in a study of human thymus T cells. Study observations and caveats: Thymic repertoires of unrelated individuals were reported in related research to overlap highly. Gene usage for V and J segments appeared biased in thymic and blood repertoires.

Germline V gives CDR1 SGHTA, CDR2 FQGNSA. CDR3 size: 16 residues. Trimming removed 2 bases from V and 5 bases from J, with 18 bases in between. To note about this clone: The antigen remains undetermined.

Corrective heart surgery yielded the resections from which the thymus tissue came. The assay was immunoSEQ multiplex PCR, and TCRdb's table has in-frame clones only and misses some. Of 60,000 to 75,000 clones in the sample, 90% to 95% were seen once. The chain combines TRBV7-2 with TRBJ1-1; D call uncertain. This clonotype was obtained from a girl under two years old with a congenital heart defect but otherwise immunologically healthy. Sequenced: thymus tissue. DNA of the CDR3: TGTGCCAGCAGCTTAATGGAATGGGAGAGTGAGACTGAAGCTTTCTTT. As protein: CASSLMEWESETEAFF. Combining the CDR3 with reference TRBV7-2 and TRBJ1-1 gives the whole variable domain GAGVSQSPSNKVTEKGKDVELRCDPISGHTALYWYRQSLGQGLEFLIYFQGNSAPDKSGLPSDRFSAERTGGSVSTLTIQRTQQEDSAVYLCASSLMEWESETEAFFGQGTRLTVV.